The rows below give T cell receptor beta chains drawn from one sample of a study of OX40 agonist ivuxolimab in advanced cancers. Here immunoSEQ multiplex PCR was the method, and the copy in TCRdb shows in-frame clones only, minus some. The table records about 75,000 clones, approximately 86% of them present only once. The material sequenced was CD4+ or CD8+ T cells sorted from blood, taken in a trial of the OX40 agonist ivuxolimab. The receptor source for this set is an adult with an advanced solid tumor such as melanoma, head and neck, liver or kidney cancer. CDR3s include the opening cysteine and the closing phenylalanine or tryptophan. A D gene is named only where the DNA matches it firmly.

>TRBD1|TRBJ2-3|TRBV19
CASSGDSSSTDTQYF
TGTGCCAGTAGTGGGGACAGTTCTAGCACAGATACGCAGTATTTT
>.|TRBJ2-7|TRBV28
CASNSNGGDRDQYEQYF
TGTGCCAGCAACTCCAACGGAGGGGACCGGGACCAATACGAGCAGTACTTC
>.|TRBJ2-4|TRBV4-1
CASSRLLVDKNIQYF
TGCGCCAGCAGTCGCCTATTGGTAGACAAAAACATTCAGTACTTC
>.|TRBJ1-5|TRBV5-6
CASSSTGTPSNQPQHF
TGTGCCAGCAGCTCTACAGGGACCCCTAGCAATCAGCCCCAGCATTTT
>.|TRBJ2-5|TRBV28
CASSRGDTHQETQYF
TGTGCCAGCAGCCGGGGGGACACCCACCAAGAGACCCAGTACTTC
>.|TRBJ1-6|TRBV28
CATTRGVGSPLHF
TGTGCCACAACAAGGGGAGTGGGTTCACCCCTCCACTTT
>.|TRBJ1-1|TRBV19
CASSMTDREAFF
TGTGCCAGTAGTATGACTGACAGGGAAGCTTTCTTT
>TRBD1|TRBJ1-5|TRBV6-1
CASRLDRSNQPQHF
TGTGCCAGCAGACTGGACAGGAGCAATCAGCCCCAGCATTTT
>TRBD1|TRBJ2-7|TRBV5-5
CASSRQGAPYEQYF
TGTGCCAGCAGCCGACAGGGGGCCCCCTACGAGCAGTACTTC
>TRBD1|TRBJ1-3|TRBV7-8
CASSGAGGQKRNTIYF
TGTGCCAGCAGCGGGGCCGGGGGACAGAAACGAAACACCATATATTTT
>TRBD2|TRBJ2-3|TRBV6-5
CASRVTSGRPDTQYF
TGTGCCAGCAGAGTTACTAGCGGGAGGCCAGATACGCAGTATTTT
>.|TRBJ2-7|TRBV6-5
CASSEAQTDEQYF
TGTGCCAGCAGTGAAGCACAGACAGACGAGCAGTACTTC
>.|TRBJ1-2|TRBV28
CASSGVWGLGDTF
TGTGCCAGCAGTGGGGTCTGGGGACTCGGGGACACCTTC
>.|TRBJ2-1|TRBV7-3
CASSEIPHGEQFF
TGTGCCAGCAGCGAAATTCCCCACGGAGAGCAGTTCTTC
>.|TRBJ1-2|TRBV5-4
CASSLVGAQYYGYTF
TGTGCCAGCAGCTTGGTGGGGGCCCAATACTATGGCTACACCTTC
>TRBD1|TRBJ1-4|TRBV5-1
CASRPGTGGLVATNEKLFF
TGCGCCAGCAGGCCCGGGACAGGGGGCCTTGTTGCAACTAATGAAAAACTGTTTTTT
>TRBD2|TRBJ2-3|TRBV30
CAWSVSGSDTQYF
TGTGCCTGGAGTGTTAGCGGGAGCGATACGCAGTATTTT
>.|TRBJ2-3|TRBV7-3
CASSPGGPLRVSTDTQYF
TGTGCCAGCAGCCCAGGCGGCCCACTCAGGGTTAGCACAGATACGCAGTATTTT
>TRBD2|TRBJ2-5|TRBV4-2
CASSQLLLLAGAGETQYF
TGTGCCAGCAGCCAACTTCTTCTTCTAGCGGGGGCCGGGGAGACCCAGTACTTC
>.|TRBJ1-6|TRBV30
CAWSRFDSPLHF
TGTGCCTGGAGTAGGTTCGATTCACCCCTCCACTTT
>.|TRBJ1-6|TRBV9
CASSVELGSPLHF
TGTGCCAGCAGCGTAGAGCTAGGATCACCCCTCCACTTT
>.|TRBJ2-1|TRBV14
CASSQDYKWASYNEQFF
TGTGCCAGCAGCCAAGACTATAAATGGGCCTCCTACAATGAGCAGTTCTTC